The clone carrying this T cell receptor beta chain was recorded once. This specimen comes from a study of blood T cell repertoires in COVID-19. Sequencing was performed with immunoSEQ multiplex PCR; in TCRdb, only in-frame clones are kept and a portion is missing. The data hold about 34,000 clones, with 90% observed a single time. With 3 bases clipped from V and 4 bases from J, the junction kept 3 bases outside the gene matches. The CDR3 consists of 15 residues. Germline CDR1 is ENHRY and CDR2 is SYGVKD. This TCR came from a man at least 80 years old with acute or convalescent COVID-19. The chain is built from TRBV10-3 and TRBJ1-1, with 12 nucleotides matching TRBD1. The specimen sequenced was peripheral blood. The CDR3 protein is CAISDRDRGPTEAFF. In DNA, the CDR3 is TGTGCCATCAGTGACAGGGACAGGGGGCCCACTGAAGCTTTCTTT.